This T cell receptor beta chain emerged from a study of T cells in Graves' hyperthyroidism and ophthalmopathy. Findings and caveats of the study: A model using 13 V-J features told ophthalmopathy apart from stable hyperthyroidism. Most thyroid clonotypes expanded above 0.001 appeared in blood too.

Germline CDR1 and CDR2: SGHAT and FQNNGV. This CDR3 has 15 amino acids. V dropped 5 bases and J dropped 4 bases, with 18 bases sitting between them. Details on this clonotype: Its antigen is not identified.

Patients aged 18 to 65 with hyperthyroidism were newly diagnosed, with duration under 2 months. RNA transcripts were the template for amplifying TCR beta CDR3 regions. First-round RT-PCR with HTBI primers amplified the TCR CDR3 region. TCRdb itself ran the multiplex PCR reads through MiXCR, one entry per CDR3 protein. Of hundreds of thousands of distinct CDR3 sequences listed, around 15% are singletons. The receptor was isolated from a woman under 30 with Graves' hyperthyroidism. The V call is TRBV11-2, the J call TRBJ2-7; D possibly corresponds to TRBD2 (6 bases). Material: blood. CDR3 DNA: TGTGCCAGCAGCATCGGACTACCCGGAGGGTACGAGCAGTACTTC. Residues: CASSIGLPGGYEQYF.